A selection of T cell receptor beta chains follows, all from one sample in a study of lymphopenia after photon versus proton radiotherapy. Profiled with immunoSEQ multiplex PCR; TCRdb holds only in-frame clones, not every one. The sample yields about 61,000 clones, approximately 83% seen once. The specimen comprised peripheral blood, sampled from a patient treated with photon-based radiotherapy. The receptors were gathered from a man aged 35 to 55 with gastric cancer. Both conserved end residues are part of each CDR3. The order of the fields is V gene, J gene, clone size, D gene, CDR3 protein, CDR3 DNA. A D gene is named only where the DNA matches it firmly. Some rows mark clone size as missing; the rest say once, few, many or name a class of expanded clone.

V gene: TRBV6-1
J gene: TRBJ2-3
clone size: -
D gene: -
CDR3 protein: CASTPLGAIDTQYF
CDR3 DNA: TGTGCCAGCACGCCCCTCGGGGCGATAGATACGCAGTATTTT

V gene: TRBV7-2
J gene: TRBJ2-1
clone size: -
D gene: -
CDR3 protein: CASSQDNYPTEQFF
CDR3 DNA: TGTGCCAGCAGCCAGGATAACTACCCCACGGAGCAGTTCTTC

V gene: TRBV19
J gene: TRBJ1-1
clone size: -
D gene: -
CDR3 protein: CASKGEARRNTEAFF
CDR3 DNA: TGTGCCAGTAAAGGTGAGGCGCGTCGGAACACTGAAGCTTTCTTT

V gene: TRBV5-6
J gene: TRBJ1-2
clone size: -
D gene: -
CDR3 protein: CASSLAQTGYGYTF
CDR3 DNA: TGTGCCAGCAGCTTGGCGCAGACCGGTTATGGCTACACCTTC

V gene: TRBV7-6
J gene: TRBJ2-6
clone size: -
D gene: -
CDR3 protein: CASSLGEGLLSGANVLTF
CDR3 DNA: TGTGCCAGCAGCTTAGGGGAAGGCCTACTCTCTGGGGCCAACGTCCTGACTTTC

V gene: TRBV18
J gene: TRBJ1-4
clone size: -
D gene: -
CDR3 protein: CASSPAESAEKLFF
CDR3 DNA: TGTGCCAGCTCACCAGCGGAATCGGCTGAAAAACTGTTTTTT

V gene: TRBV5-1
J gene: TRBJ1-3
clone size: once
D gene: -
CDR3 protein: CASSLDGSSGNTIYF
CDR3 DNA: TGCGCCAGCAGCTTGGACGGTAGCTCTGGAAACACCATATATTTT

V gene: TRBV6-1
J gene: TRBJ1-2
clone size: -
D gene: TRBD1
CDR3 protein: CASSEAGRGIYGYTF
CDR3 DNA: TGTGCCAGCAGTGAAGCGGGCAGGGGGATCTATGGCTACACCTTC

V gene: TRBV5-4
J gene: TRBJ2-1
clone size: -
D gene: TRBD2
CDR3 protein: CASSPTSGAYNEQFF
CDR3 DNA: TGTGCCAGCAGCCCAACTAGCGGGGCCTACAATGAGCAGTTCTTC

V gene: TRBV6-1
J gene: TRBJ1-5
clone size: -
D gene: -
CDR3 protein: CASSSAGSYGQPQHF
CDR3 DNA: TGTGCCAGCAGTTCGGCAGGGTCCTACGGACAGCCCCAGCATTTT

V gene: TRBV7-6
J gene: TRBJ1-5
clone size: once
D gene: -
CDR3 protein: CASSLDTGNQPQHF
CDR3 DNA: TGTGCCAGCAGCTTAGATACGGGGAATCAGCCCCAGCATTTT

V gene: TRBV5-1
J gene: TRBJ1-2
clone size: -
D gene: -
CDR3 protein: CASSPSLGSNYGYTF
CDR3 DNA: TGCGCCAGCAGCCCCTCTCTGGGTTCGAACTATGGCTACACCTTC

V gene: TRBV6-5
J gene: TRBJ1-4
clone size: -
D gene: TRBD1
CDR3 protein: CASRGQGAHEKLFF
CDR3 DNA: TGTGCCAGCAGGGGACAGGGGGCCCATGAAAAACTGTTTTTT

V gene: TRBV7-9
J gene: TRBJ2-7
clone size: once
D gene: -
CDR3 protein: CASSQNLWDNGYEQYF
CDR3 DNA: TGTGCCAGCAGCCAGAACCTCTGGGATAACGGCTACGAGCAGTACTTC

V gene: TRBV4-3
J gene: TRBJ1-1
clone size: -
D gene: TRBD1
CDR3 protein: CASSSGQGAMNTEAFF
CDR3 DNA: TGCGCCAGCAGCTCCGGGCAGGGGGCGATGAACACTGAAGCTTTCTTT

V gene: TRBV28
J gene: TRBJ2-1
clone size: -
D gene: -
CDR3 protein: CASSSTGFNEQFF
CDR3 DNA: TGTGCCAGCAGCTCCACAGGGTTCAATGAGCAGTTCTTC

V gene: TRBV27
J gene: TRBJ2-7
clone size: -
D gene: -
CDR3 protein: CASSLGQASHYEQYF
CDR3 DNA: TGTGCCAGCAGTTTAGGTCAGGCCTCCCACTACGAGCAGTACTTC

V gene: TRBV18
J gene: TRBJ1-3
clone size: -
D gene: -
CDR3 protein: CASSPGFGNTIYF
CDR3 DNA: TGTGCCAGCTCACCAGGTTTTGGAAACACCATATATTTT

V gene: TRBV5-1
J gene: TRBJ2-7
clone size: -
D gene: TRBD2
CDR3 protein: CASSLASGHPYEQYF
CDR3 DNA: TGCGCCAGCAGCTTGGCTAGCGGGCATCCCTACGAGCAGTACTTC

V gene: TRBV7-2
J gene: TRBJ1-5
clone size: -
D gene: -
CDR3 protein: CASSLLGGVNQPQHF
CDR3 DNA: TGTGCCAGCAGCTTGTTAGGGGGAGTCAATCAGCCCCAGCATTTT

V gene: TRBV30
J gene: TRBJ2-7
clone size: -
D gene: -
CDR3 protein: CAWSYGGAGLYEQYF
CDR3 DNA: TGTGCCTGGAGCTATGGGGGGGCAGGCCTCTACGAGCAGTACTTC